The entry below gives a single TCR beta chain sequence along with its context. The data were taken from a study of blood T cell repertoires in COVID-19. Overall study: PBMCs, B-cell-depleted T cells, or T cells were the source of the cDNA or gDNA that made up the material.

As processed by the authors: By means of reference gene primer amplification, nucleated cell counts were estimated. Data came from immunoSEQ multiplex PCR; TCRdb stores just in-frame clones and leaves some out. V, J and clone size were drawn from that table, and D and trimming were deduced from the DNA. The data show about 53,000 clones, with approximately 90% seen just once and 2.5% to 3% held by the top ten. Trimming pared 8 bases from V and 6 bases from J, leaving 11 bases between. CDR1 is SEHNR and CDR2 is FQNEAQ in the germline V gene (reference sequence). This CDR3 is 13 amino acids long. The receptor was isolated from a man at least 80 years old with acute or convalescent COVID-19. Input material: peripheral blood. The rearrangement links TRBV7-9 to TRBJ1-6; TRBD1 is a possible D gene (5 bases). The CDR3 DNA reads as TGTGCCAGCTCCGAACAGGTTAATTCACCCCTCCACTTT. This sequence encodes CASSEQVNSPLHF.